This is a list of T cell receptor beta chains from one sample in a study of cytomegalovirus exposure and HLA in healthy donors. Assay: immunoSEQ multiplex PCR; the TCRdb copy retains only in-frame clones and omits some. In the table there are about 180,000 clones, around 80% of which are singletons. Sequenced material: PBMCs. The source of these receptors is a girl aged 5-17 years in good health and CMV-seropositive. CDR3s include the opening cysteine and the closing phenylalanine or tryptophan.

V	CDR3
TRBV7-9	CASSTKTGRYGYTF
TRBV27	CASSPGQGSRTQHF
TRBV30	CAWSVSGYEQYF
TRBV5-1	CASSSPGQGNVGYGYTF
TRBV19	CASSMGRREQVNYGYTF
TRBV7-8	CASSYDGSGVYEQYF
TRBV27	CASSSSGTAYGYTF
TRBV19	CASSKGTGGNTEAFF
TRBV30	CAWIAGGASYEQYF
TRBV2	CASSDRAGGPTDTQYF
TRBV7-2	CASSLQTGTGGSYEQYF
TRBV7-9	CASSSRTSGHNEQFF
TRBV4-2	CASSHELAPPGLADNEQFF
TRBV27	CASNFGGKPHYNEQFF
TRBV4-1	CASSQGDNEQYF
TRBV27	CASGQTGSFDYGYTF
TRBV6-1	CASSEAPQGYYTDTQYF
TRBV11-2	CASSLVPGLVFF
TRBV6-5	CASSLTVLNEKLFF
TRBV6-5	CASSSPGGTQYF
TRBV10-2	CASSEGRLAGRDNEQFF